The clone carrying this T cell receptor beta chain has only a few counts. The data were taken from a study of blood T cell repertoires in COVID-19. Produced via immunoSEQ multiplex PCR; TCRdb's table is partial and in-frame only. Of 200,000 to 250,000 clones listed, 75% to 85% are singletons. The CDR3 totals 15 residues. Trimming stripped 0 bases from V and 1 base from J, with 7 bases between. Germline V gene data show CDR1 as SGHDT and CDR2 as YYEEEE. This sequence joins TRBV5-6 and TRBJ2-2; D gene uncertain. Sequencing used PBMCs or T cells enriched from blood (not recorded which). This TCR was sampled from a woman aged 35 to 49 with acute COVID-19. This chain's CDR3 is CASSLGWQNTGELFF. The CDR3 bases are TGTGCCAGCAGCTTGGGTTGGCAGAACACCGGGGAGCTGTTTTTT. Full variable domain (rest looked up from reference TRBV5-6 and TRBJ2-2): DAGVTQSPTHLIKTRGQQVTLRCSPKSGHDTVSWYQQALGQGPQFIFQYYEEEERQRGNFPDRFSGHQFPNYSSELNVNALLLGDSALYLCASSLGWQNTGELFFGEGSRLTVL.